Listed here are 23 T cell receptor beta chains from one sample, sequenced in a study of CD8 T cells in ankylosing spondylitis. Overall study findings and caveats: For ankylosing spondylitis blood, a TCR beta motif of roughly 8 highly homologous variants appeared characteristic.

The antigens of these receptors remain unknown. TCRdb called the 5' RACE reads again in MiXCR, with one record for every CDR3 protein. The sample contains around 770,000 distinct CDR3 sequences, under 20% of which appear only once. The sample consisted of blood, either unsorted or a sorted T cell fraction (not recorded which). The receptors shown here come from a male donor with ankylosing spondylitis.

A few counts support this clonotype. The chain has TRBV3-1 and TRBJ1-2; 9 bases are a match to TRBD1. The germline gives CDR1 LGHDT, CDR2 YNNKEL (reference sequence). The V and J ends lost 0 bases and 8 bases, in that order; junction bases with no gene match: 10. The CDR3 is made up of 16 amino acids. This CDR3 reads CASSQDLTGQGTGYTF. CDR3 DNA sequence: TGTGCCAGCAGCCAAGATCTTACTGGACAGGGGACCGGCTACACCTTC.

Here the CDR3 DNA reads TGTGCCAGCACCACAGGGGACTACACTGAAGCTTTCTTT. Translating gives CASTTGDYTEAFF. V and J are TRBV12-3 or TRBV12-4 and TRBJ1-1; 7 nucleotides agree with TRBD1. J lost 3 bases, V lost 7 bases, and 5 bases had no gene match. The length of the CDR3 is 13 residues.

The chain uses TRBV12-3 or TRBV12-4 and TRBJ2-2; D not resolved. The CDR3 runs 16 residues. V shed 6 bases and J shed 5 bases, with 19 bases lying between them. Here the CDR3 DNA reads TGTGCCAGCAGGCTAAGCGTCCGAACTGGGACCGGGGAGCTGTTTTTT. Protein sequence: CASRLSVRTGTGELFF.

This clonotype was counted once. The CDR3 region has the DNA TGTGCCAGCAGCTTCGGGACAGTTATTCAAGAGACCCAGTACTTC. As protein: CASSFGTVIQETQYF. This chain joins TRBV7-9 and TRBJ2-5, with 7 nucleotides matching TRBD1. This CDR3 comprises 15 residues. V gave up 3 bases and J gave up 2 bases; unmatched junction bases: 6. Germline lookup yields CDR1 SEHNR and CDR2 FQNEAQ (reference sequence).

This sequence joins TRBV11-2 and TRBJ2-7, with 8 bases fitting TRBD2. Losses at the gene ends were 5 bases for V and 3 bases for J; bases not matched to a gene: 9. CDR3 length: 15 residues. The V gene's germline CDR1 is SGHAT and CDR2 FQNNGV. The CDR3 sequence: CASSHSGSEIYEQYF. The CDR3 DNA is TGTGCCAGCAGCCACAGCGGGAGCGAAATCTACGAGCAGTACTTC.

The chain has TRBV9 and TRBJ2-2; the D call may be TRBD1 or TRBD2 (6 bases each). Germline V gives CDR1 SGDLS, CDR2 YYNGEE. This CDR3 is 15 amino acids long. Between the trimmed V and J ends, which lost 0 bases and 6 bases, there was a span of 12 bases. The CDR3 DNA follows: TGTGCCAGCAGCGTAGCTCCCGGGGGCTCCGGGGAGCTGTTTTTT. Translated: CASSVAPGGSGELFF.

This clonotype came up many times. V is TRBV5-1 and J is TRBJ2-7, with D hard to call. V was clipped by 4 bases and J by 0 bases, with 8 bases between them. Germline V CDR1 and CDR2: SGHRS, YFSETQ. The CDR3 covers 13 residues. The DNA of the CDR3 is TGCGCCAGCAGCCCCGCGGACTCCTACGAGCAGTACTTC. Its protein is CASSPADSYEQYF.

CDR3 in DNA: TGTGCCAGCAGCCAACCCCAGGGGGCCTCTGGGGCCAACGTCCTGACTTTC. As protein: CASSQPQGASGANVLTF. The chain joins TRBV4-2 to TRBJ2-6, with 8 bases lining up with TRBD1. V shed 2 bases and J 0 bases; nucleotides not matched to a gene: 3. Germline V gives CDR1 LGHNA, CDR2 YNFKEQ. The CDR3 length is 17 residues.

Written as DNA, the CDR3 is TGCGCCAGCAGCCAAGATACCGGGGAGGATTCACCCCTCCACTTT. Protein: CASSQDTGEDSPLHF. This chain joins TRBV4-1 and TRBJ1-6; D is unresolved. The germline V and J ends were trimmed by 0 bases and 8 bases, with 11 bases remaining between them. Germline lookup yields CDR1 MGHRA and CDR2 YSYEKL. The length of the CDR3 is 15 residues.

This clonotype turned up a few times. This rearrangement joins TRBV5-1 to TRBJ1-2; the match to TRBD1 covers 9 bases. The CDR3 loop spans 16 amino acids. V gave up 4 bases and J gave up 2 bases; unmatched junction bases: 9. Germline CDR1 is SGHRS and CDR2 is YFSETQ. The CDR3 DNA sequence: TGCGCCAGCAGCGCCTCCGGGACAGGGCTAAACTATGGCTACACCTTC. This codes for CASSASGTGLNYGYTF. The full variable domain, rest sourced from reference TRBV5-1 and TRBJ1-2, is KAGVTQTPRYLIKTRGQQVTLSCSPISGHRSVSWYQQTPGQGLQFLFEYFSETQRNKGNFPGRFSGRQFSNSRSEMNVSTLELGDSALYLCASSASGTGLNYGYTFGSGTRLTVV.

The chain couples TRBV9 to TRBJ2-6; D may be TRBD1 or TRBD2 (5 bases each). Germline CDR1 reads SGDLS; CDR2 reads YYNGEE. V was shortened by 7 bases and J by 0 bases, with 20 bases between the two germline ends. This CDR3 has 18 amino acids. CDR3 residues: CASGPAGTPRSGANVLTF. The DNA of the CDR3 is TGTGCCAGCGGCCCAGCTGGGACGCCGCGCTCTGGGGCCAACGTCCTGACTTTC.

The table lists this clonotype with a few counts. V gene TRBV12-3 or TRBV12-4 combines with J gene TRBJ2-5, with D possibly matching TRBD2 (7 bases). The V and J ends lost 8 bases and 7 bases respectively, with 17 bases between them. The CDR3 is made up of 13 amino acids. This CDR3 reads CASSLAEGGTQYF. The CDR3 coding sequence is TGTGCCAGCTCCCTAGCGGAAGGGGGGACCCAGTACTTC.

This clonotype came up a few times. The rearrangement joins TRBV4-2 to TRBJ2-4, with a possible D match to TRBD1 (6 bases). The CDR3 is 15 residues long. The V and J ends lost 0 bases and 15 bases respectively, with 21 bases between them. CDR1 is LGHNA and CDR2 is YNFKEQ in the germline V gene. In DNA form, the CDR3 reads TGTGCCAGCAGCCAAGATGAGAACAGGGTGGTTCTACCGTACTTC. Residues: CASSQDENRVVLPYF.

This clonotype has ten or more counts. The chain joins TRBV4-1 to TRBJ2-1, with 8 bases that match TRBD2. The CDR3 runs 14 residues. J was trimmed by 7 bases and V by 4 bases; bases with no gene match: 6. CDR1 MGHRA and CDR2 YSYEKL come from the germline V gene. As DNA, the CDR3 is TGCGCCAGCAGCCCCGCACTAGCGGTTAATGAGCAGTTCTTC. As protein: CASSPALAVNEQFF.

This chain uses TRBV7-9 with TRBJ2-7; D remains unclear. Germline-derived CDR1 and CDR2 are SEHNR and FQNEAQ (reference sequence). Trimming took off 6 bases at V and 3 bases at J, with 12 bases between the two ends. The CDR3 length is 13 residues. This chain's CDR3 is CASRLTELYEQYF. The DNA of the CDR3 is TGTGCCAGCAGGCTTACAGAGCTCTACGAGCAGTACTTC.

The V and J genes are TRBV5-5 and TRBJ2-5; 7 bases are shared with TRBD2. V lost 3 bases to trimming and J lost 4 bases; unmatched junction nucleotides: 9. The CDR3 runs to 15 residues. Germline CDR1 and CDR2: SGHKS and YYEKEE (reference sequence). The CDR3, as DNA: TGTGCCAGCAGCTCGCACCGGGAGGAGGGAGAGACCCAGTACTTC. This gives the protein CASSSHREEGETQYF.

This clonotype has just a few counts. V and J are TRBV4-3 and TRBJ2-3; tentatively, D is TRBD2 (6 bases). The ends were cut back, 0 bases at V and 4 bases at J, with 14 bases in the middle. This CDR3 is built from 16 residues. The V gene's germline CDR1 is LGHNA and CDR2 YSLEER. In nucleotides, the CDR3 is TGCGCCAGCAGCCAAGATGGGAGGTTGAACGCAGATACGCAGTATTTT. This codes for CASSQDGRLNADTQYF.

The gene calls are TRBV5-1 and TRBJ1-1; TRBD1 might be the D (5 bases). The CDR3 has 12 amino acids. The V and J ends lost 0 bases and 11 bases respectively, with 11 bases between them. CDR1 and CDR2 from the germline V gene are SGHRS and YFSETQ. The CDR3 nucleotides are TGCGCCAGCAGCTTGGATGGGGCAACTGCTTTCTTT. It encodes CASSLDGATAFF.

This clonotype appeared a few times. The V and J genes are TRBV3-1 and TRBJ2-1; 8 nucleotides agree with TRBD1. The germline CDR1 and CDR2 sequences are LGHDT and YNNKEL (reference sequence). The CDR3 spans 20 residues. The J segment lost 4 bases and the V segment lost 4 bases, leaving 21 bases of the junction unmatched. CDR3 sequence reads: CASSRQGRRGLDYRYNEQFF. DNA of the CDR3: TGTGCCAGCAGCCGACAAGGTCGCAGGGGGCTTGATTATAGATACAATGAGCAGTTCTTC.

This clonotype was observed at least ten times. The chain is built from TRBV12-3 or TRBV12-4 and TRBJ2-2; 7 positions match TRBD2. V lost 5 bases to trimming and J lost 5 bases; unmatched junction nucleotides: 5. The CDR3 spans 14 residues. The CDR3 is CASSLTSVTGELFF. The DNA for the CDR3 is TGTGCCAGCAGTCTCACTAGCGTTACCGGGGAGCTGTTTTTT.

V gene TRBV5-5 combines with J gene TRBJ1-1, with D tentatively TRBD1 (5 bases). The CDR3 length is 14 residues. V lost 2 bases and J 4 bases, leaving 12 bases between the germline ends. CDR1 and CDR2 (germline): SGHKS, YYEKEE (reference sequence). CDR3 loop: CASSLAGRATEAFF. Written as DNA, the CDR3 is TGTGCCAGCAGCTTAGCGGGACGGGCCACTGAAGCTTTCTTT.

The CDR3 region is CASTWVSNTGELFF. DNA for the CDR3: TGTGCCAGCACGTGGGTCTCGAACACCGGGGAGCTGTTTTTT. The genes are TRBV28 and TRBJ2-2, with D uncertain. The germline V gene has CDR1 MDHEN and CDR2 SYDVKM. There are 14 residues in the CDR3. V was clipped by 7 bases and J by 0 bases, with 9 bases between them.

This chain links TRBV12-3 or TRBV12-4 with TRBJ2-1; 9 nucleotides line up with TRBD1. V dropped 4 bases and J dropped 4; count of bases not matched to a gene: 8. This CDR3 spans 16 amino acids. In DNA form, the CDR3 reads TGTGCCAGCAGTTCCCCGGGGACAGGGAGATACAATGAGCAGTTCTTC. Translation: CASSSPGTGRYNEQFF.